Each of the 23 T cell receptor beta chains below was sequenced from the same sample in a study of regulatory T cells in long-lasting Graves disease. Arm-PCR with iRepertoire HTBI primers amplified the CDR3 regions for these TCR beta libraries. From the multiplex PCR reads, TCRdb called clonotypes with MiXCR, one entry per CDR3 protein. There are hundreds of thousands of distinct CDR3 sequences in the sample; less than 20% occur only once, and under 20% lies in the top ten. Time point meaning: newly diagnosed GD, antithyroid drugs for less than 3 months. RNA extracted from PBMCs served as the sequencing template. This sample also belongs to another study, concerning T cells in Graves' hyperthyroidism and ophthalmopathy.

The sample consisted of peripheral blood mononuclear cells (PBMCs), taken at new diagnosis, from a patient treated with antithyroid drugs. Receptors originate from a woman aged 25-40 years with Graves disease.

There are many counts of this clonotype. The CDR3 DNA is TGTGCCAGCATCCCCGGGGTGGGACAGAGAGAGACCCAGTACTTC. Amino acids: CASIPGVGQRETQYF. The chain couples TRBV28 to TRBJ2-5; 7 bases are a match to TRBD1. CDR1 is MDHEN and CDR2 is SYDVKM in the germline V gene. There are 15 residues in the CDR3. The J segment lost 4 bases and the V segment lost 7 bases, leaving 12 bases of the junction unmatched.

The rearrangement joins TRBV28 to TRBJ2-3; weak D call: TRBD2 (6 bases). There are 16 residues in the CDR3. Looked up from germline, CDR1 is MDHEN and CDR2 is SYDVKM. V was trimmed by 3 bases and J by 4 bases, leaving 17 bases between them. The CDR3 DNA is TGTGCCAGCAGTTTCGGTCAAGCGGGTGCGGCAGATACGCAGTATTTT. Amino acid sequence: CASSFGQAGAADTQYF.

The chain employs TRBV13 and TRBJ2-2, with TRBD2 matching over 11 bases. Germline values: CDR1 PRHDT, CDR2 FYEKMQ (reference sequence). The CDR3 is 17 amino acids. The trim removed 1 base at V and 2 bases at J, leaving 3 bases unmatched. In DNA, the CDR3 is TGTGCCAGCAGCTTAGATCGACTAGCGGGAAACACCGGGGAGCTGTTTTTT. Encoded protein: CASSLDRLAGNTGELFF.

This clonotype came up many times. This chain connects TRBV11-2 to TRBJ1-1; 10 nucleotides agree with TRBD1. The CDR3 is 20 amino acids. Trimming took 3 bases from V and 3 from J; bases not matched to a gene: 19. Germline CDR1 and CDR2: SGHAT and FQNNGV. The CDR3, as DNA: TGTGCCAGCAGCTTTCGGGACAGGGGTTTGATACTCCCGGGGGACACTGAAGCTTTCTTT. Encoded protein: CASSFRDRGLILPGDTEAFF.

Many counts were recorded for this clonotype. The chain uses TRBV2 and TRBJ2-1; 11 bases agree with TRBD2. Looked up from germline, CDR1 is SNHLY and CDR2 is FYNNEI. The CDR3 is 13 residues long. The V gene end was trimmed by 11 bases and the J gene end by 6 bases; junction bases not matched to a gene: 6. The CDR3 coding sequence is TGTGCCCGCCGGACTAGCGGGCTCAATGAGCAGTTCTTC. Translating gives CARRTSGLNEQFF.

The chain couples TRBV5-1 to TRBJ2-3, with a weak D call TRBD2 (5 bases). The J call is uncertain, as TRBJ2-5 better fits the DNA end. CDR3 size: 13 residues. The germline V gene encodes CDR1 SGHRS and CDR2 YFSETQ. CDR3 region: CASSLGDSSTQYF. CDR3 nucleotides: TGCGCCAGCAGCTTGGGAGACTCTAGCACCCAGTACTTC.

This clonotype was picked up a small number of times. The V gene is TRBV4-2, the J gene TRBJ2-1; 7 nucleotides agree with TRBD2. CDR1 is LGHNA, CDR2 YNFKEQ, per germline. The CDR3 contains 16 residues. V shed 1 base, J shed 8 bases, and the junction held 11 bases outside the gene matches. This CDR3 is CASSQASGNAPYEQFF. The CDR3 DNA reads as TGTGCCAGCAGCCAAGCCAGCGGGAATGCCCCGTATGAGCAGTTCTTC.

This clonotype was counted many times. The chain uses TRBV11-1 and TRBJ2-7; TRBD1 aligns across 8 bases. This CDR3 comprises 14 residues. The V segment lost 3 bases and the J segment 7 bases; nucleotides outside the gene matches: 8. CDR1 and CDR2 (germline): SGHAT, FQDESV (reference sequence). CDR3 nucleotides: TGTGCCAGCAGCTTGACAGGGGAACTGTGGGAGCAGTACTTC. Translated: CASSLTGELWEQYF.

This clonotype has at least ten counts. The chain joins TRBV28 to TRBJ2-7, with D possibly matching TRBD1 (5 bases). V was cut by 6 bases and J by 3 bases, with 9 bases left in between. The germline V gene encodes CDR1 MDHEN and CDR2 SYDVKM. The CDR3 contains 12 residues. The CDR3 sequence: CASRKGYYEQYF. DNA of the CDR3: TGTGCCAGCAGGAAGGGGTACTACGAGCAGTACTTC.

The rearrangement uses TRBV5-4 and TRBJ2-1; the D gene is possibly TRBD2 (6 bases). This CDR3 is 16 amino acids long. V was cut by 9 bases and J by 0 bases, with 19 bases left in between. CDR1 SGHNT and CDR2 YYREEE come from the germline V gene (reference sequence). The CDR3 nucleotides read TGTGCCACCCAGATCCTGGGAGGTAGCTCCTACAATGAGCAGTTCTTC. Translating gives CATQILGGSSYNEQFF.

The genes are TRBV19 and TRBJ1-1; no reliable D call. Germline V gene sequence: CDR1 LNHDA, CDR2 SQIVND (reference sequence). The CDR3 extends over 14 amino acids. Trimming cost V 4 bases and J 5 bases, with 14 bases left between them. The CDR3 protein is CASSTWAEGTEAFF. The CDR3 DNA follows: TGTGCCAGTAGTACCTGGGCGGAGGGAACTGAAGCTTTCTTT.

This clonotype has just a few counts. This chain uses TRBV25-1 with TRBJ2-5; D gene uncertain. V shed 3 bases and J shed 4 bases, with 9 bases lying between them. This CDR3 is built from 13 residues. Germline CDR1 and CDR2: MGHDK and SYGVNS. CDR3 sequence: CASSERFRETQYF. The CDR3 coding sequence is TGTGCCAGCAGTGAGAGGTTTCGAGAGACCCAGTACTTC. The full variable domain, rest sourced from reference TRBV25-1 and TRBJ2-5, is EADIYQTPRYLVIGTGKKITLECSQTMGHDKMYWYQQDPGMELHLIHYSYGVNSTEKGDLSSESTVSRIRTEHFPLTLESARPSHTSQYLCASSERFRETQYFGPGTRLLVL.

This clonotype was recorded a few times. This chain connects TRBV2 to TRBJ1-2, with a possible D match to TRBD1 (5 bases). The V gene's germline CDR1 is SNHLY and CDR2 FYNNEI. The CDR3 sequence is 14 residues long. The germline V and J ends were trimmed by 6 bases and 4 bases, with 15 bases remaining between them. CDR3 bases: TGTGCCAGCAGGTCGCTAGGGGTGGTCTATGGCTACACCTTC. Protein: CASRSLGVVYGYTF.

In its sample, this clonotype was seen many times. CDR3 amino acids: CASSVGQWVMNTEAFF. DNA for the CDR3: TGCGCCAGCAGCGTGGGACAGTGGGTTATGAACACTGAAGCTTTCTTT. V is TRBV5-1 and J is TRBJ1-1, with 7 nucleotides matching TRBD1. There are 16 residues in the CDR3. CDR1 SGHRS and CDR2 YFSETQ come from the germline V gene. The V segment lost 4 bases and the J segment 0 bases; nucleotides outside the gene matches: 9. The full variable domain, its missing parts supplied by reference TRBV5-1 and TRBJ1-1, is KAGVTQTPRYLIKTRGQQVTLSCSPISGHRSVSWYQQTPGQGLQFLFEYFSETQRNKGNFPGRFSGRQFSNSRSEMNVSTLELGDSALYLCASSVGQWVMNTEAFFGQGTRLTVV.

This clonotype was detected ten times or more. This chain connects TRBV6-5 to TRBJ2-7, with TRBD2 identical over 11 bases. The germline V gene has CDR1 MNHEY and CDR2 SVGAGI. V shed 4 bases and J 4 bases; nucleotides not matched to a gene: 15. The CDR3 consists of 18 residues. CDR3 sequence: CASSSVPSPGLADYEQYF. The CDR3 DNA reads TGTGCCAGCAGTTCCGTCCCTAGTCCGGGACTAGCGGATTACGAGCAGTACTTC.

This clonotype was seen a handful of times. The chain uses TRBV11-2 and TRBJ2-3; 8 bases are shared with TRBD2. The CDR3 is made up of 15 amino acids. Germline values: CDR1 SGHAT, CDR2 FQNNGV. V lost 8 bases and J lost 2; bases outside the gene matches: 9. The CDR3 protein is CASGRGRHYTDTQYF. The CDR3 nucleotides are TGTGCCAGCGGTCGCGGGAGGCACTACACAGATACGCAGTATTTT. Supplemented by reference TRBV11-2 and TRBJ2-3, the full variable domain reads EAGVAQSPRYKIIEKRQSVAFWCNPISGHATLYWYQQILGQGPKLLIQFQNNGVVDDSQLPKDRFSAERLKGVDSTLKIQPAKLEDSAVYLCASGRGRHYTDTQYFGPGTRLTVL.

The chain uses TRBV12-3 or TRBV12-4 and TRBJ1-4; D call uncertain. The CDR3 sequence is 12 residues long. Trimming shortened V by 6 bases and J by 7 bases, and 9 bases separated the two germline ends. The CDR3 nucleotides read TGTGCCAGCAGGGGTTGGAGTGAAAAACTGTTTTTT. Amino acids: CASRGWSEKLFF.

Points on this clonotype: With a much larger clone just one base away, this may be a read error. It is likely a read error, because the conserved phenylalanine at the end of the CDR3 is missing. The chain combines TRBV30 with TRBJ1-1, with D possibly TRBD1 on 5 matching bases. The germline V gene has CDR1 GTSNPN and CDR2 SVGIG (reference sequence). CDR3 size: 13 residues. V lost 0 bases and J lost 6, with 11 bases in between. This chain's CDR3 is CAWSVKGDPEAFL. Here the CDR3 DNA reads TGTGCCTGGAGTGTAAAAGGGGACCCTGAAGCTTTCCTT.

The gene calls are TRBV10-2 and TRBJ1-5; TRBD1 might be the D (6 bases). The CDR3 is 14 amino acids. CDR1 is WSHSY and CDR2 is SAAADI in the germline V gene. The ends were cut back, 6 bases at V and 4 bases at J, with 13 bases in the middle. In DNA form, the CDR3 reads TGCGCCAGCAGCGATTCTGACAGGAATCAGCCCCAGCATTTT. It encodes CASSDSDRNQPQHF.

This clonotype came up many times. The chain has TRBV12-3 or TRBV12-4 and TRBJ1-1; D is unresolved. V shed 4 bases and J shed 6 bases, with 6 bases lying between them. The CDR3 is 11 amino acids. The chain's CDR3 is CASSWYPEAFF. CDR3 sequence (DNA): TGTGCCAGCAGTTGGTATCCTGAAGCTTTCTTT.

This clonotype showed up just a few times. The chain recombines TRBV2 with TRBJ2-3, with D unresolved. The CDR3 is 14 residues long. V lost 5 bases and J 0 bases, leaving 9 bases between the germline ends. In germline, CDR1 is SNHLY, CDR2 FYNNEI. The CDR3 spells CASSRKASTDTQYF. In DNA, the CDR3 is TGTGCCAGCAGTCGGAAGGCTAGCACAGATACGCAGTATTTT.

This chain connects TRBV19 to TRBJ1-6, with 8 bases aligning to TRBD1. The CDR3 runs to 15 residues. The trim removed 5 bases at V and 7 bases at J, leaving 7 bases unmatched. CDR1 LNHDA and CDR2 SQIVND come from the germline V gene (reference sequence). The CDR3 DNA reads TGTGCCAGTAGTGGACGGACAGGGAGGAATTCACCCCTCCACTTT. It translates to CASSGRTGRNSPLHF.

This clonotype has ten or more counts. CDR3 sequence reads: CASSFGGQGTQYF. The CDR3 nucleotides read TGTGCCAGCAGCTTCGGGGGGCAGGGGACCCAGTACTTC. The V call is TRBV12-3 or TRBV12-4, the J call TRBJ2-5; TRBD2 is a possible D gene (7 bases). Deletions cut 6 bases from V and 7 bases from J, with 15 bases between. The length of the CDR3 is 13 residues.